This entry is about one T cell receptor (beta chain). There is no known antigen for this receptor. Base-call qualities are not available, and no considerably larger clone is one nucleotide away. CDR1 and CDR2 (SGHDT, YYEEEE) derive from the germline V gene. V is pruned by 2 bases and J by 3 bases, leaving 6 bases of the junction without a gene match. From the cysteine up to the phenylalanine, the CDR3 has a length of 15 residues. Only CDR3 DNA remains: 45 bases, in frame from the first base. The data were taken from a study of PD-1 blockade in classical Hodgkin lymphoma (dated by TCRdb to 2020 to 2021). The study in broad terms: Nivolumab dosing was 3 mg/kg intravenously every 2 weeks, continuing until either disease progression or unacceptable toxicity. The study used TCR beta sequencing and CyTOF to define a peripheral blood immune signature of response to PD-1 blockade in classical Hodgkin lymphoma.

Genomic DNA was isolated using the Qiagen DNeasy kit from unsorted PBMCs as well as from negatively selected CD4+ and CD8+ fractions. TCR beta CDR3 regions were subjected to amplification by immunoSEQ multiplex PCR with primers that anneal to V and J segments. A synthetic immune receptor repertoire was used to minimize amplification bias, and remaining bias was computationally removed after sequencing. In the original analysis: Repertoire diversity was quantified as the Shannon entropy index using custom Python scripts. Unsorted, CD4+ and CD8+ repertoires were analyzed separately, except for combined analyses in which CD4+ and CD8+ sequences were merged in silico. Clonal expansion was defined as at least a 2-fold frequency increase after treatment relative to C1D1, with a pseudocount of 0.5 for undetected baseline clones. Singleton clones were defined as clones with 0 or 1 copy at C1D1, and non-singleton clones were defined as clones with 2 or more copies. Clones expanded in unsorted samples were annotated as CD4+, CD8+ or unknown by matching protein sequences in sorted samples from the same patient. Diversity changes from C1D1 to C4D1 were tested in paired samples using Wilcoxon tests. The clones in this table, taken by TCRdb from immuneACCESS, are in-frame only. Not every clone is retained; where verified, under half of the shortfall comes from an unresolved V gene, and the cause of the rest is unknown. D and trimming were read from the DNA, whereas the V and J calls and clone size are those reported in that table. The sample table contains tens of thousands of clones; only one count was recorded for roughly 89% of them. The top ten clones comprise under 13% of the sample.

According to the study, the label for this sample's time point signals: cycle 4 day 1 (C4D1), after less than seven weeks of nivolumab. Relapse after autologous stem cell transplantation had occurred in all trial patients, and cohorts A, B and C were distinguished by prior brentuximab vedotin exposure. A total of under 70 patients with relapsed/refractory classical Hodgkin lymphoma made up the trial cohort, and each patient's best overall response was complete response, partial response or progressive disease. In the multi-cohort phase II CheckMate 205 trial, trial patients received single-agent nivolumab. An independent review committee assessed best overall response by applying the 2007 International Working Group response criteria. Trial PBMCs were obtained immediately prior to nivolumab initiation (C1D1) and on therapy at cycle 2 day 1 and cycle 4 day 1. Peripheral blood was collected in 8 mL Vacutainer Cell Preparation Tubes, from which PBMCs were isolated by centrifugation and then cryopreserved.

Study-wide findings and limitations: Patients starting nivolumab less than 1 year after ASCT had lower diversity and were excluded from later analyses to avoid confounding by immune reconstitution. Among trial patients, those achieving complete response had baseline diversity similar to that of newly diagnosed patients, while diversity was significantly lower in partial responders and progressors. A significant rise by C4D1 was seen in CD4+ but not CD8+ TCR diversity (p=0.0027 vs p=0.16), with the rise being most apparent in complete responders (p=0.02). The study was limited to a single clinical trial cohort, and causes of repertoire differences, possibly disease activity or prior therapy, remained undefined. Baseline TCR diversity was reported as lower in newly diagnosed patients than in healthy donors, and lower still in relapsed/refractory patients.

Specimen: peripheral blood mononuclear cells (PBMCs), collected before the fourth cycle of nivolumab. The chain was built from TRBV5-6 and TRBJ1-2; TRBD1 agrees with 8 junctional bases. The TCR comes from a human donor with classical Hodgkin lymphoma. The bases are TGTGCCAGCAGCTTTACGACAGGGGATGACTATGGCTACACCTTC. Its product reads: CASSFTTGDDYGYTF.